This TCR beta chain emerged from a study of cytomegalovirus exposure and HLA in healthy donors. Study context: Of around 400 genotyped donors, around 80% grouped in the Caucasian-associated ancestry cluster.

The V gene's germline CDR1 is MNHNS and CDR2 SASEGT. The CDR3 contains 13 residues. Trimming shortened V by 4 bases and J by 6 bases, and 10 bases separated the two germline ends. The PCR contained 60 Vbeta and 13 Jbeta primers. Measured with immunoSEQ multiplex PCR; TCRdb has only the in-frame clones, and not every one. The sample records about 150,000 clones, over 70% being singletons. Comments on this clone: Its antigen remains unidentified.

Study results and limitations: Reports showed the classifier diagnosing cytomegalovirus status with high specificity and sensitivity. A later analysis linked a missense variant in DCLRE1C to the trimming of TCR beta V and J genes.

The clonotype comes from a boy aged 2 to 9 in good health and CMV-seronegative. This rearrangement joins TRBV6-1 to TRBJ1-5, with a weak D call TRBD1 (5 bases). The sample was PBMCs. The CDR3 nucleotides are TGTGCCAGCAGTGTGGGGGGTGGTCAGCCCCAGCATTTT. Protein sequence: CASSVGGGQPQHF.